The source of this TCR beta chain is a study of beta chain features in type 1 diabetes. This clone was recorded at least ten times. Antigen specificity is unknown. Between the trimmed V and J ends, which lost 4 bases and 3 bases, there was a span of 16 bases. The CDR3 loop spans 14 amino acids. Germline values: CDR1 SQVTM, CDR2 ANQGSEA. Reverse transcription of all isolated RNA meant that expressed TCRB transcripts were sequenced. Each sample of naive, central memory or regulatory T cells had, on average, about 3.6 million reads. Produced via immunoSEQ multiplex PCR; TCRdb's table is partial and in-frame only. The sample comprises fewer than 200,000 clones, 8.1% of which are singletons, and about 0.6% rests with the top ten. Study results and limitations: Insertions at VDJ junctions were less frequent in type 1 diabetes patients. These patients also deleted more nucleotides at the same junctions.

The chain is built from TRBV29-1 and TRBJ2-7; the D gene is possibly TRBD2 (6 bases). This receptor was identified in a man aged 18-30 years in good health. The sample taken for sequencing was central memory CD4+ T cells from blood. The chain's CDR3 is CSVVPSPGSYEQYF. The CDR3, as DNA: TGCAGCGTTGTCCCCTCACCCGGGAGCTACGAGCAGTACTTC.